This passage covers 7 T cell receptor beta chains from one sample sequenced in a study of response to subunit inactivated influenza vaccine. TCRdb re-derived calls from the RT-PCR reads in MiXCR, one entry per CDR3 protein. Among about 310,000 distinct CDR3 sequences, 21% were seen once, and the ten largest hold approximately 10%. Sequenced material: PBMCs from blood, taken about 19 months after vaccination. These receptors all stem from a man aged 50 to 69 who received an inactivated influenza vaccine.

The table lists this clonotype with a few counts. This rearrangement joins TRBV7-2 to TRBJ2-1, with 10 bases identical to TRBD2. The V gene end was trimmed by 6 bases and the J gene end by 5 bases; junction bases not matched to a gene: 10. The CDR3 spans 16 residues. Per germline, CDR1 SGHTA and CDR2 FQGNSA. The CDR3: CASSFRSAGGNNEQFF. The CDR3 DNA sequence: TGTGCCAGCAGTTTCCGCTCAGCGGGGGGGAACAATGAGCAGTTCTTC.

The chain employs TRBV29-1 and TRBJ2-5, with D hard to call. This CDR3 spans 12 amino acids. V was pared by 2 bases and J by 4 bases, with 8 bases between. CDR1 and CDR2 (germline): SQVTM, ANQGSEA. The CDR3 DNA sequence: TGCAGCGTTGAACATGGCGGAGAGACCCAGTACTTC. It yields the protein CSVEHGGETQYF.

This chain uses TRBV6-1 with TRBJ1-4, with D possibly matching TRBD1 (5 bases). Germline-derived CDR1 and CDR2 are MNHNS and SASEGT. Between the trimmed V and J ends, which lost 5 bases and 5 bases, there was a span of 15 bases. The CDR3 has 15 amino acids. The CDR3 DNA follows: TGTGCCAGCAGTAATTACCGGGGCCGAAATGAAAAACTGTTTTTT. This encodes CASSNYRGRNEKLFF.

This chain's CDR3 is CASRKAGGLAGNTEAFF. The DNA of the CDR3 is TGTGCCAGCAGAAAGGCCGGTGGGCTGGCAGGAAACACTGAAGCTTTCTTT. The chain has TRBV4-2 and TRBJ1-1; D not resolved. Germline V gene lookup returns CDR1 LGHNA and CDR2 YNFKEQ. Deletions cut 6 bases from V and 2 bases from J, with 22 bases between. This CDR3 has 17 residues.

This clonotype has a count of ten or more. This sequence joins TRBV15 and TRBJ2-7, with a tentative D call TRBD2 (6 bases). Per germline, CDR1 LNHNV and CDR2 YYDKDF (reference sequence). With 3 bases removed from V and 4 bases from J, the gap between germline ends came to 19 bases. This CDR3 region has 16 residues. The CDR3 nucleotides read TGTGCCACCAGCAGGTACGGAGGGAGCGGAGCTTACGAGCAGTACTTC. It encodes CATSRYGGSGAYEQYF.

About this clonotype itself: The final CDR3 position lacks the conserved phenylalanine or tryptophan, pointing to a likely read error. This chain connects TRBV20-1 to TRBJ1-3, with D maybe TRBD1 (5 bases). The CDR3 runs to 15 residues. Trimming shortened V by 4 bases and J by 4 bases, and 17 bases separated the two germline ends. Germline V gene data show CDR1 as DFQATT and CDR2 as SNEGSKA (reference sequence). The CDR3 loop reads CSATLQALQGNTIYI. The CDR3 bases are TGCAGTGCTACCTTACAGGCACTCCAGGGAAACACCATATATATT.

The chain uses TRBV3-1 and TRBJ2-7, with 9 bases fitting TRBD2. The ends lost 4 bases at V and 6 bases at J; junction bases unmatched: 10. The CDR3 has 15 residues. Looked up from germline, CDR1 is LGHDT and CDR2 is YNNKEL (reference sequence). The CDR3 DNA is TGTGCCAGCAGCCTTAGCGGGAGCGCCACTCTCGAGCAGTACTTC. Its translation is CASSLSGSATLEQYF.